A single sample gave rise to the 29 T cell receptor beta chains below, sequenced in a study of shared clonotypes between healthy human individuals. The data were produced by immunoSEQ multiplex PCR, yet TCRdb's version contains in-frame clones alone and is incomplete. This table holds around 370,000 clones, about 96% found once. Sequencing used memory CD8+ T cells sorted from blood. Sample subset: CD45RO+ cells pooled with CCR7-negative TemRA cells. Receptors originate from a man aged 30 to 39 in good health.

The chain uses TRBV6-5 and TRBJ2-1, with D perhaps matching TRBD2 (7 bases). The germline gives CDR1 MNHEY, CDR2 SVGAGI. V lost 5 bases and J 4 bases, leaving 12 bases between the germline ends. The CDR3 loop spans 14 amino acids. The CDR3 DNA reads as TGTGCCAGCAGTGGGGGGGGCAGATACAATGAGCAGTTCTTC. Translating it yields CASSGGGRYNEQFF.

This chain links TRBV4-2 with TRBJ1-3; D not resolved. Germline V gene sequence: CDR1 LGHNA, CDR2 YNFKEQ. Trimming shortened V by 2 bases and J by 0 bases, and 11 bases separated the two germline ends. The CDR3 covers 16 residues. CDR3 sequence reads: CASSQFDTYSGNTIYF. The DNA of the CDR3 is TGTGCCAGCAGCCAATTTGACACGTACTCTGGAAACACCATATATTTT.

The chain joins TRBV29-1 to TRBJ2-5; D is perhaps TRBD1 (7 bases). This CDR3 region has 13 residues. Germline assignment: CDR1 SQVTM and CDR2 ANQGSEA. Trimming cost V 1 base and J 4 bases, with 10 bases left between them. The CDR3 region has the DNA TGCAGCGTTGAAGGGCAGGGGGGAGAGACCCAGTACTTC. Its protein is CSVEGQGGETQYF.

The chain couples TRBV28 to TRBJ2-1; D is unclear. The CDR3 is 13 amino acids. V was pared by 6 bases and J by 8 bases, with 14 bases between. Germline lookup yields CDR1 MDHEN and CDR2 SYDVKM. The CDR3 nucleotides are TGTGCCAGCAGGGCCCCGGCAAGGGATGAGCAGTTCTTC. This gives the protein CASRAPARDEQFF.

The chain is built from TRBV7-6 and TRBJ1-3, with D hard to call. Trimming left V 5 bases short and J 3 bases short, with 14 bases between. The germline gives CDR1 SGHVS, CDR2 FNYEAQ. This CDR3 is 15 amino acids long. CDR3 in amino acids: CASSGTRTDGNTIYF. DNA of the CDR3: TGTGCCAGCAGCGGTACCCGGACGGATGGAAACACCATATATTTT.

This chain links TRBV7-2 with TRBJ1-4; possible D gene TRBD1, 5 bases. The length of the CDR3 is 14 residues. Germline lookup yields CDR1 SGHTA and CDR2 FQGNSA. Trimming took 5 bases from V and 8 from J, leaving 15 bases between them. The CDR3 nucleotides are TGTGCCAGCAGCCCCGGGACCCCGGGGGAAAAACTGTTTTTT. Its translation is CASSPGTPGEKLFF. Supplemented by reference TRBV7-2 and TRBJ1-4, the full variable domain reads GAGVSQSPSNKVTEKGKDVELRCDPISGHTALYWYRQSLGQGLEFLIYFQGNSAPDKSGLPSDRFSAERTGGSVSTLTIQRTQQEDSAVYLCASSPGTPGEKLFFGSGTQLSVL.

The chain carries TRBV5-4 and TRBJ2-3; a possible D gene is TRBD2 (5 bases). The CDR3 extends over 15 amino acids. The germline V and J ends were trimmed by 5 bases and 2 bases, with 15 bases remaining between them. Looked up from germline, CDR1 is SGHNT and CDR2 is YYREEE (reference sequence). The DNA for the CDR3 is TGTGCCAGCAGTTTTGCTTTAGCGCTCACAGATACGCAGTATTTT. Encoded protein: CASSFALALTDTQYF.

This chain uses TRBV6-6 with TRBJ1-1, with D tentatively TRBD1 (6 bases). This CDR3 has 12 amino acids. The V gene lost 9 bases and the J gene lost 3 bases, with 11 bases spanning the gap. Per germline, CDR1 MNHNY and CDR2 SVGAGI (reference sequence). The CDR3 nucleotides read TGTGCCAGTGGACAGACCTACACTGAAGCTTTCTTT. It yields the protein CASGQTYTEAFF.

The rearrangement uses TRBV5-1 and TRBJ1-4, with TRBD1 matching over 8 bases. V gave up 4 bases and J gave up 8 bases; unmatched junction bases: 7. The germline CDR1 and CDR2 sequences are SGHRS and YFSETQ. The CDR3 has 14 residues. CDR3 sequence reads: CASSGGTGREKLFF. The DNA of the CDR3 is TGCGCCAGCAGCGGGGGGACAGGTAGAGAAAAACTGTTTTTT.

V and J are TRBV5-1 and TRBJ1-2; tentative D call: TRBD1 (5 bases). Germline assignment: CDR1 SGHRS and CDR2 YFSETQ. V lost 1 base, J lost 8 bases, and 15 bases lay in between. The CDR3 contains 14 residues. CDR3: CASSLTTGGGGYTF. For the CDR3, the DNA is TGCGCCAGCAGCTTGACAACAGGCGGAGGCGGCTACACCTTC.

The V gene is TRBV6-6, the J gene TRBJ2-1; D is unresolved. V lost 2 bases to trimming and J lost 8 bases, with 10 bases between them. Germline assignment: CDR1 MNHNY and CDR2 SVGAGI (reference sequence). The CDR3 loop spans 13 amino acids. The CDR3 coding sequence is TGTGCCAGCAGTTACCTCGTTCCGCATGAGCAGTTCTTC. Translated, it gives CASSYLVPHEQFF.

The V and J genes are TRBV28 and TRBJ2-2; D unresolved. Trimming cost V 6 bases and J 1 base, with 9 bases left between them. CDR3 length equals 14 residues. The germline gives CDR1 MDHEN, CDR2 SYDVKM. CDR3 in DNA: TGTGCCAGCAGGCCTTTCAAGAACACCGGGGAGCTGTTTTTT. Translation gives CASRPFKNTGELFF.

The chain employs TRBV14 and TRBJ1-1, with 8 positions matching TRBD1. The germline V gene has CDR1 SGHDN and CDR2 FVKESK. The ends lost 0 bases at V and 8 bases at J; junction bases unmatched: 5. The CDR3 has 14 residues. The CDR3 region has the DNA TGTGCCAGCAGCCAAGACGGGACAGGTTGGGAAGCTTTCTTT. It yields the protein CASSQDGTGWEAFF.

This chain connects TRBV19 to TRBJ2-2; D remains unclear. V lost 4 bases and J lost 8, with 8 bases in between. Germline CDR1 LNHDA, CDR2 SQIVND (reference sequence). This CDR3 comprises 12 residues. CDR3: CASSTPLGELFF. The CDR3 nucleotides are TGTGCCAGTAGTACCCCCTTGGGGGAGCTGTTTTTT.

The rearrangement joins TRBV5-4 to TRBJ2-5; possibly TRBD2 for D (6 bases). The CDR3 loop spans 13 amino acids. Trimming shortened V by 4 bases and J by 5 bases, and 12 bases separated the two germline ends. Germline CDR1 and CDR2: SGHNT and YYREEE (reference sequence). The CDR3 is CASSGRTIETQYF. The CDR3 nucleotides are TGTGCCAGCAGCGGGCGGACTATCGAGACCCAGTACTTC.

The rearrangement uses TRBV6-1 and TRBJ2-1, with a tentative D call TRBD2 (6 bases). The CDR3 is made up of 15 amino acids. The germline V and J ends were trimmed by 5 bases and 6 bases, with 17 bases remaining between them. Per germline, CDR1 MNHNS and CDR2 SASEGT. CDR3 loop: CASSPGWWGGNEQFF. The CDR3 region has the DNA TGTGCCAGCAGTCCAGGCTGGTGGGGAGGCAATGAGCAGTTCTTC.

The chain uses TRBV4-2 and TRBJ2-1; D is unclear. The CDR3 loop spans 14 amino acids. The V and J ends lost 1 base and 0 bases respectively, with 4 bases between them. Germline CDR1 LGHNA, CDR2 YNFKEQ. The CDR3 nucleotides are TGTGCCAGCAGCCAAGCGGGCTCCTACAATGAGCAGTTCTTC. Its protein is CASSQAGSYNEQFF.

The V and J genes are TRBV28 and TRBJ2-3; possibly TRBD1 for D (5 bases). The CDR3 consists of 12 residues. V dropped 5 bases and J dropped 4 bases, with 7 bases sitting between them. CDR1 MDHEN and CDR2 SYDVKM come from the germline V gene. CDR3 residues: CASSVRADTQYF. The CDR3 DNA follows: TGTGCCAGCAGTGTCAGGGCAGATACGCAGTATTTT.

This chain links TRBV6-6 with TRBJ2-5; 7 bases line up with TRBD2. Germline loops: CDR1 MNHNY, CDR2 SVGAGI (reference sequence). Trimming cost V 8 bases and J 5 bases; bases outside gene matches: 8. This CDR3 has 13 residues. The CDR3 here is CASRGDEGETQYF. DNA for the CDR3: TGTGCCAGCCGGGGGGACGAAGGGGAGACCCAGTACTTC.

The chain uses TRBV6-1 and TRBJ2-1, with 7 nucleotides matching TRBD2. This CDR3 has 14 amino acids. In germline, CDR1 is MNHNS, CDR2 SASEGT. J was trimmed by 8 bases and V by 8 bases; bases with no gene match: 12. The CDR3 reads CASGEGGRVHEQFF. The CDR3 coding sequence is TGTGCCAGCGGGGAAGGAGGGAGGGTCCATGAGCAGTTCTTC.

The V and J genes are TRBV5-1 and TRBJ2-4; maybe TRBD1 (6 bases). This CDR3 contains 16 residues. V was pared by 2 bases and J by 5 bases, with 17 bases between. Germline CDR1 and CDR2: SGHRS and YFSETQ. The CDR3 DNA reads as TGCGCCAGCAGCTTAGGGGCAGGGGCCGGGGAAAACATTCAGTACTTC. Its protein is CASSLGAGAGENIQYF.

This sequence joins TRBV4-1 and TRBJ1-4, with 7 bases that match TRBD1. This CDR3 comprises 19 residues. The ends lost 1 base at V and 5 bases at J; junction bases unmatched: 16. Germline lookup yields CDR1 MGHRA and CDR2 YSYEKL. DNA for the CDR3: TGCGCCAGCAGCCAAGGCCAGGGGGTAACCTACCCACCGAATGAAAAACTGTTTTTT. It specifies CASSQGQGVTYPPNEKLFF.

The genes are TRBV25-1 and TRBJ2-5; TRBD1 aligns across 9 bases. Germline lookup yields CDR1 MGHDK and CDR2 SYGVNS. The CDR3 loop spans 17 amino acids. Unmatched junction bases numbered 11, after V lost 5 bases and J lost 1 base. In DNA, the CDR3 is TGTGCCAGCAGTCAGGGACAGGGATCGGGCCTCCAAGAGACCCAGTACTTC. It encodes CASSQGQGSGLQETQYF.

This rearrangement joins TRBV4-2 to TRBJ2-7; a weak D match, TRBD1 (6 bases). Germline V gives CDR1 LGHNA, CDR2 YNFKEQ. V lost 3 bases and J 1 base, leaving 13 bases between the germline ends. The length of the CDR3 is 15 residues. The CDR3 DNA reads as TGTGCCAGCAGCCAGCCCGGGACACCTTCCTACGAGCAGTACTTC. Translating gives CASSQPGTPSYEQYF.

The chain carries TRBV7-2 and TRBJ2-3, with TRBD2 as a possible D gene (5 bases). Germline values: CDR1 SGHTA, CDR2 FQGNSA. Trimming took 5 bases from V and 4 from J, leaving 22 bases between them. The CDR3 contains 17 residues. This chain's CDR3 is CASSRRGTGLKPDTQYF. CDR3 DNA sequence: TGTGCCAGCAGCCGGAGAGGAACGGGATTGAAGCCAGATACGCAGTATTTT.

This sequence joins TRBV28 and TRBJ2-7; D possibly corresponds to TRBD2 (6 bases). The CDR3 runs to 14 residues. The germline V gene encodes CDR1 MDHEN and CDR2 SYDVKM. Trimming shortened V by 3 bases and J by 5 bases, and 14 bases separated the two germline ends. DNA of the CDR3: TGTGCCAGCAGTTTGAACGGGAGAACCAACGAGCAGTACTTC. Translation gives CASSLNGRTNEQYF.

This clone was recorded only once. V usage is TRBV10-2 and J usage is TRBJ2-7; D gene uncertain. The CDR3 spans 12 residues. Germline V gene data show CDR1 as WSHSY and CDR2 as SAAADI. The V gene lost 1 base and the J gene lost 2 bases, with 3 bases spanning the gap. The CDR3 region is CASSELAYEQYF. Written as DNA, the CDR3 is TGCGCCAGCAGTGAGTTAGCCTACGAGCAGTACTTC.

The chain combines TRBV4-1 with TRBJ1-4; D uncertain. With 1 base removed from V and 3 bases from J, the gap between germline ends came to 21 bases. The CDR3 consists of 19 residues. The germline CDR1 and CDR2 sequences are MGHRA and YSYEKL. The CDR3 bases are TGCGCCAGCAGCCAAGTCGGAGAGAGGGTGGGAAGAGCTAATGAAAAACTGTTTTTT. It specifies CASSQVGERVGRANEKLFF.

The gene calls are TRBV29-1 and TRBJ1-3; D gene ambiguous. The CDR3 runs to 16 residues. Per germline, CDR1 SQVTM and CDR2 ANQGSEA. Trimming removed 0 bases from V and 4 bases from J, with 16 bases in between. CDR3 DNA sequence: TGCAGCGTTGAAGAGGGATTAGGCTTGGGCGGAAACACCATATATTTT. Translation gives CSVEEGLGLGGNTIYF.